Included here is one T cell receptor beta chain sequence, with context. CDR1 LNHDA and CDR2 SQIVND come from the germline V gene (reference sequence). The CDR3 sequence is 14 residues long. V lost 5 bases to trimming and J lost 4 bases; unmatched junction nucleotides: 6. This sample stems from a study of blood T cell repertoires in COVID-19. Turning to the study itself: Sites across the United States, Italy and Spain contributed samples from acute and convalescent COVID-19.

Source study methods: Reference gene primer amplification in the assay estimated nucleated cell counts. Sequencing was performed with immunoSEQ multiplex PCR; in TCRdb, only in-frame clones are kept and a portion is missing. V and J calls and clone size are given by that table; D and trimming were obtained from the DNA. Here the sample spans some 490,000 clones, around nine tenths being singletons. Recruitment covered about two dozen US areas and drew participants whose ages spanned roughly 18 to 100 years. Participant-reported clinical history was the basis for cohort assignment. Sequencing input: PBMCs or T cells enriched from blood (not recorded which). The rearrangement uses TRBV19 and TRBJ1-2, with 8 bases fitting TRBD1. The source is a woman aged 55-70 years who had recovered from COVID-19. The CDR3 bases are TGTGCCAGTAGTGCGACAGGGGAGGGCTATGGCTACACCTTC. It yields the protein CASSATGEGYGYTF.